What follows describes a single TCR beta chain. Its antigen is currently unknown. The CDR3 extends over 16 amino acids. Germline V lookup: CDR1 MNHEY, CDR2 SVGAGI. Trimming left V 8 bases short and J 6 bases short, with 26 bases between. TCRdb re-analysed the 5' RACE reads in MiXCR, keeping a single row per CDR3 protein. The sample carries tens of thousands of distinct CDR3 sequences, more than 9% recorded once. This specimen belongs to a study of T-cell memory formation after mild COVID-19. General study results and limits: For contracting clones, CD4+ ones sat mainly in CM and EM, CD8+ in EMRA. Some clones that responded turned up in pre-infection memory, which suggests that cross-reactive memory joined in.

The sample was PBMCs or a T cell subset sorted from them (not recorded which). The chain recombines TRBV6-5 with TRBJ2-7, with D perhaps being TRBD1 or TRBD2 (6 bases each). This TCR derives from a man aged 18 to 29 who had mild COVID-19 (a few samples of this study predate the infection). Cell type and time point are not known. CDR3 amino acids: CASGPTSGALIREQYF. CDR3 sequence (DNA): TGTGCCAGCGGGCCTACCTCGGGGGCCCTGATCCGCGAGCAGTACTTC.